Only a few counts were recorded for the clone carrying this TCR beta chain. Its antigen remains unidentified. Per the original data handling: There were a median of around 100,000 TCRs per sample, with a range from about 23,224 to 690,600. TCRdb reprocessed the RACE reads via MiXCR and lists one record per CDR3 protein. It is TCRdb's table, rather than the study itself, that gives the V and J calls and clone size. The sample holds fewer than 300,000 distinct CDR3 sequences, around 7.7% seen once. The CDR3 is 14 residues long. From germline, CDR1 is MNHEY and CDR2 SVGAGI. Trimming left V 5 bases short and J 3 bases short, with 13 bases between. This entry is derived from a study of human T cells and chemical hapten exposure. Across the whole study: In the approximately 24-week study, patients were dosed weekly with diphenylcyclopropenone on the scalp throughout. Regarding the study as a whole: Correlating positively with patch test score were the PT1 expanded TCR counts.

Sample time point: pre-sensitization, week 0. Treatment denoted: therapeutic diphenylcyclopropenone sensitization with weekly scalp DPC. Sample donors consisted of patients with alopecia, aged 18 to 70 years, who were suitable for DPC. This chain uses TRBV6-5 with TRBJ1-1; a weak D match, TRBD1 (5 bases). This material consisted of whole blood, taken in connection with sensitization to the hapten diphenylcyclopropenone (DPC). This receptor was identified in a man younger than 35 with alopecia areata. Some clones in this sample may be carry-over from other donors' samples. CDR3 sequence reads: CASSRTGTYTEAFF. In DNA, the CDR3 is TGTGCCAGCAGTCGAACGGGGACCTACACTGAAGCTTTCTTT.